This paragraph reports one T cell receptor beta chain. As yet, its antigen is unknown. Germline CDR1 and CDR2: SEHNR and FQNEAQ (reference sequence). This CDR3 comprises 14 residues. The V end lost 9 bases, the J end lost 7 bases, and 16 bases lay between the germline ends. The data belong to a study of shared clonotypes between healthy human individuals. Study-level results: Investigators expected sequencing depth to affect clonotype sharing among donors. When compared with the clonotypes that were shared by all four sorted-subset donors, the non-shared clonotypes turned out to have lower generation probabilities.

TCRdb's table, derived via immunoSEQ multiplex PCR, lists solely in-frame clones and lacks some. The sample holds under 2,500,000 clones, approximately 94% seen once. The sample taken for sequencing was naive CD4+ T cells sorted from blood. The subset is: CD45RA+ positively selected. V gene TRBV7-9 combines with J gene TRBJ1-6; D is possibly TRBD1 (5 bases). The sequence came from a young man in good health. CDR3 sequence reads: CASQVHDRNSPLHF. In DNA form, the CDR3 reads TGTGCCAGTCAAGTGCATGACAGAAATTCACCCCTCCACTTT.